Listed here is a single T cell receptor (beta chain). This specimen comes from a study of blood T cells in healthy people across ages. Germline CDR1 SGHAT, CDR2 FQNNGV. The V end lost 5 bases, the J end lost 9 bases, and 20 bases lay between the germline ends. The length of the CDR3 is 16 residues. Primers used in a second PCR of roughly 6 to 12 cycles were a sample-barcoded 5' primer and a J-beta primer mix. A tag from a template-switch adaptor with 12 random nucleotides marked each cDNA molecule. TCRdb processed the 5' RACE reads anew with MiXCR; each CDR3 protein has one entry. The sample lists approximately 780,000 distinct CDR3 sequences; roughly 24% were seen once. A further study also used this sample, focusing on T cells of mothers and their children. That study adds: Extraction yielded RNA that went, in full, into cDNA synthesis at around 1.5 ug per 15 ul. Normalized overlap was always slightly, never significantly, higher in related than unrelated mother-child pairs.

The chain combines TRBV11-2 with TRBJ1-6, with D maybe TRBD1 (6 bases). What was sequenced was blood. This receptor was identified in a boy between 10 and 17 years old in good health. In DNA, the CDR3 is TGTGCCAGCAGCCCGATCCGGGGGCGCTTAGGTTCACCCCTCCACTTT. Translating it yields CASSPIRGRLGSPLHF.